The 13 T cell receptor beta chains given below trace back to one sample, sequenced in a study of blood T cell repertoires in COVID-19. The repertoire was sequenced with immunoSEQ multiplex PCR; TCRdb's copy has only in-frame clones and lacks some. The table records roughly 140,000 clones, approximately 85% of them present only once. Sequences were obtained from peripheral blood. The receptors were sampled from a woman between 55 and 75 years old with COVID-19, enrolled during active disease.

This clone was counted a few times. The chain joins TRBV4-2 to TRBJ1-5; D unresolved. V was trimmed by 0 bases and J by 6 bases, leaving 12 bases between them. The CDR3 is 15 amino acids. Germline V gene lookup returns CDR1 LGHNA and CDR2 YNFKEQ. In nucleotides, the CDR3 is TGTGCCAGCAGCCAAGATTTCCAGGAAGGTCAGCCCCAGCATTTT. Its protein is CASSQDFQEGQPQHF.

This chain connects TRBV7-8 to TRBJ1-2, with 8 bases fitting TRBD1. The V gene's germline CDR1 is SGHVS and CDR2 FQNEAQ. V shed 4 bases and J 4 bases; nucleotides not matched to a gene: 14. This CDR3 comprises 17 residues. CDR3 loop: CASSSSHGTGEFYGYTF. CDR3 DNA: TGTGCCAGCAGCTCCTCCCATGGGACAGGCGAATTCTATGGCTACACCTTC.

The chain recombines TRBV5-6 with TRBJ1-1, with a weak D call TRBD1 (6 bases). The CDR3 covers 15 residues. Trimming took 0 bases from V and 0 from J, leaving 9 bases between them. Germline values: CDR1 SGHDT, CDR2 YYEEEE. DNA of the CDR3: TGTGCCAGCAGCTTGGGTCCAGGGGTGAACACTGAAGCTTTCTTT. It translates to CASSLGPGVNTEAFF.

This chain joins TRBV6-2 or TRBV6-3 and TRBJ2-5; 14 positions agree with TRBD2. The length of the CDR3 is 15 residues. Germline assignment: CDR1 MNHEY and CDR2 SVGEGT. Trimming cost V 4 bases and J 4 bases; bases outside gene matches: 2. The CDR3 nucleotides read TGTGCCAGCAGTTTGGGACTAGCGGGGGTAGAGACCCAGTACTTC. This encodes CASSLGLAGVETQYF.

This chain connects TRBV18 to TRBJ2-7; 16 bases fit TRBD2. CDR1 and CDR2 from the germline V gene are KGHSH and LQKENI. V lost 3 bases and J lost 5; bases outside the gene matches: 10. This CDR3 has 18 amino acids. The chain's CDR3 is CASSPFSGTSGGANEQYF. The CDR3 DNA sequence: TGTGCCAGCTCACCCTTCTCCGGGACTAGCGGGGGGGCGAACGAGCAGTACTTC.

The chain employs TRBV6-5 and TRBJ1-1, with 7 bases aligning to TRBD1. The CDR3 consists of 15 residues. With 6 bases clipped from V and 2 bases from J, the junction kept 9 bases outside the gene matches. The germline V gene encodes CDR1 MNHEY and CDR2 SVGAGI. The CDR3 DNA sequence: TGTGCCAGCAGACGGACAGGCGAGAGCAACACTGAAGCTTTCTTT. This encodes CASRRTGESNTEAFF.

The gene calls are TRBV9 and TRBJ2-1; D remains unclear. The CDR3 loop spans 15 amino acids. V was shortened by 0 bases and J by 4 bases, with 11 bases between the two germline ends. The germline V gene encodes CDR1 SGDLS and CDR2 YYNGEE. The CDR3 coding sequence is TGTGCCAGCAGCGTAGGCTCAGTGGAGTACAATGAGCAGTTCTTC. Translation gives CASSVGSVEYNEQFF.

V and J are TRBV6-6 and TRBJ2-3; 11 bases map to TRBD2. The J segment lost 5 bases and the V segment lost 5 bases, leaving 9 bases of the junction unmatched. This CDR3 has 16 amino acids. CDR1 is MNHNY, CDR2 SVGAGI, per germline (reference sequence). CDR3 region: CASSKTSGARGDTQYF. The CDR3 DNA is TGTGCCAGCAGTAAGACTAGCGGGGCCCGGGGAGATACGCAGTATTTT.

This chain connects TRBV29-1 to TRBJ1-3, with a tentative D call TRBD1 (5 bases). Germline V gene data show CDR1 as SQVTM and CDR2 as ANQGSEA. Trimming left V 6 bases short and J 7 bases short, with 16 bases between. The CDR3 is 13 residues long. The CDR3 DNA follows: TGCAGCGTGTTGGCCAGGGCTGTGAACACCATATATTTT. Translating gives CSVLARAVNTIYF.

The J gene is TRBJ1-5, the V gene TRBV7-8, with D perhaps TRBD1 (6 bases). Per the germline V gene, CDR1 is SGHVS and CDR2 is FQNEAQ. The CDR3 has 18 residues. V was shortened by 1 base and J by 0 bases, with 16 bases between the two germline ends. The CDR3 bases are TGTGCCAGCAGCTTAGTCGGGACACTTTATATTAGCAATCAGCCCCAGCATTTT. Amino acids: CASSLVGTLYISNQPQHF.

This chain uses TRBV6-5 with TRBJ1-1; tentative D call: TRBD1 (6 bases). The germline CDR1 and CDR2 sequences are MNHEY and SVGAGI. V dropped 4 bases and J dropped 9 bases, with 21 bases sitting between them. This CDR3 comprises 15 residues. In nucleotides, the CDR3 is TGTGCCAGCAGTTCACATAATACAGGGAGCCTTAAAGCTTTCTTT. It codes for CASSSHNTGSLKAFF.

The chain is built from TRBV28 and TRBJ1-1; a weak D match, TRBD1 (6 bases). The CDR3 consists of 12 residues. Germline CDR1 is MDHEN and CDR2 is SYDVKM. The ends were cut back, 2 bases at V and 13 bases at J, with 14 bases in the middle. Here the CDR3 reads CASSLTGQNGFF. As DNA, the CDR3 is TGTGCCAGCAGTTTAACAGGGCAGAATGGTTTCTTT. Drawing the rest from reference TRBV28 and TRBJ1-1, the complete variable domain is DVKVTQSSRYLVKRTGEKVFLECVQDMDHENMFWYRQDPGLGLRLIYFSYDVKMKEKGDIPEGYSVSREKKERFSLILESASTNQTSMYLCASSLTGQNGFFGQGTRLTVV.

Here the CDR3 reads CASSQERFTDTQYF. The CDR3 bases are TGTGCCAGCAGCCAAGAGCGGTTCACAGATACGCAGTATTTT. V usage is TRBV3-1 (or the pseudogene TRBV3-2) and J usage is TRBJ2-3, with no clear D. Germline CDR1 LGHDT, CDR2 YNNKEL (reference sequence). The CDR3 loop spans 14 amino acids. V was trimmed by 0 bases and J by 2 bases, leaving 6 bases between them.